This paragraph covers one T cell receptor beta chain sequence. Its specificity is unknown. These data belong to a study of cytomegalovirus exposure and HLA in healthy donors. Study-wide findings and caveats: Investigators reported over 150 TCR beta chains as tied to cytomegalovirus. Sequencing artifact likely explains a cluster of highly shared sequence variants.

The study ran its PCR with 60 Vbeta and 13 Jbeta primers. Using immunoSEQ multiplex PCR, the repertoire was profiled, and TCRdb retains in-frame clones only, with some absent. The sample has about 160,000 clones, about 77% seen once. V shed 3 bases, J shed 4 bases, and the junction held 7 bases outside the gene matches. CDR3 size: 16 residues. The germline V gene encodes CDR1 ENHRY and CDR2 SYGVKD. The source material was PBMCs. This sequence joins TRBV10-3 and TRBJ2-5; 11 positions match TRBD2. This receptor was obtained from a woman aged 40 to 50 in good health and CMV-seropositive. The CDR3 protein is CAISDTTSGRGETQYF. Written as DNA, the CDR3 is TGTGCCATCAGTGATACCACTAGCGGGAGAGGAGAGACCCAGTACTTC.